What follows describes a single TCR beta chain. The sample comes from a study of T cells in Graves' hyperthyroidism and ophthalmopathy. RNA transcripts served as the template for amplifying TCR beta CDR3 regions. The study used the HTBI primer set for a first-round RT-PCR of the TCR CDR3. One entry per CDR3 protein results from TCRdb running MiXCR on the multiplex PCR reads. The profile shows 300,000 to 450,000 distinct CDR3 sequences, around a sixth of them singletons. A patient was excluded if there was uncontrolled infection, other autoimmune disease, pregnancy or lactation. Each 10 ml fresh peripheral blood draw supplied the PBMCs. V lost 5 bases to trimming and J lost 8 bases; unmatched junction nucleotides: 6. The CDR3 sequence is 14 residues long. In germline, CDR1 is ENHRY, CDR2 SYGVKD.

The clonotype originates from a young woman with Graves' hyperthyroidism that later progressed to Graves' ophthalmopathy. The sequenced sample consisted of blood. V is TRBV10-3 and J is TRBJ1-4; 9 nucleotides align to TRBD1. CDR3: CAISPGQGDEKLFF. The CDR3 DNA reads TGTGCCATCAGTCCGGGACAGGGAGACGAAAAACTGTTTTTT.